Below, 28 T cell receptor beta chains from the same sample are listed, as sequenced in a study of beta chain features in type 1 diabetes. Expressed TCRB transcripts got sequenced, as all isolated RNA was reverse transcribed. The table came from immunoSEQ multiplex PCR; TCRdb's copy has only in-frame clones and leaves some out. This sample has hundreds of thousands of clones, with about 10% found just once. Sequenced input: naive CD4+ T cells from blood. These receptor sequences come from a woman in her 30s in good health.

This clone was found a few times. The rearrangement uses TRBV28 and TRBJ2-4; 10 nucleotides align to TRBD2. The CDR3 contains 16 residues. Germline CDR1 and CDR2: MDHEN and SYDVKM. The V segment lost 4 bases and the J segment 3 bases; nucleotides outside the gene matches: 6. The CDR3 spells CASSSLLAGYKNIQYF. CDR3 nucleotide sequence: TGTGCCAGCAGTTCGCTACTAGCGGGGTACAAAAACATTCAGTACTTC.

This clone was detected a few times. This chain links TRBV4-2 with TRBJ2-1, with 7 bases aligning to TRBD2. Trimming cost V 3 bases and J 2 bases; bases outside gene matches: 10. The germline gives CDR1 LGHNA, CDR2 YNFKEQ. The CDR3 loop spans 17 amino acids. The DNA for the CDR3 is TGTGCCAGCAGCCATCCTGTGGCTAGCGGCACCTACAATGAGCAGTTCTTC. This sequence encodes CASSHPVASGTYNEQFF.

This clone has more than one count but fewer than ten. This chain joins TRBV29-1 and TRBJ2-1; D is undetermined. Per germline, CDR1 SQVTM and CDR2 ANQGSEA. The CDR3 totals 13 residues. Trimming cost V 5 bases and J 9 bases, with 17 bases left between them. For the CDR3, the DNA is TGCAGCGTTTCCCCCGCCCTAGTTAGTGAGCAGTTCTTC. Translating it yields CSVSPALVSEQFF.

This clone was detected only a few times. V is TRBV7-8 and J is TRBJ2-6; D not certain. V was trimmed by 1 base and J by 0 bases, leaving 4 bases between them. This CDR3 contains 15 residues. The germline V gene has CDR1 SGHVS and CDR2 FQNEAQ. The CDR3 sequence: CASSLDSSGANVLTF. CDR3 coding DNA: TGTGCCAGCAGCTTAGACAGCTCTGGGGCCAACGTCCTGACTTTC.

The J gene is TRBJ2-2, the V gene TRBV14; 8 bases map to TRBD2. This CDR3 has 18 amino acids. The V and J ends lost 3 bases and 0 bases, in that order; junction bases with no gene match: 9. The germline V gene has CDR1 SGHDN and CDR2 FVKESK. The CDR3 protein is CASSQPGLVTTNTGELFF. Here the CDR3 DNA reads TGTGCCAGCAGCCAGCCGGGACTAGTAACGACGAACACCGGGGAGCTGTTTTTT.

This clone was observed a handful of times. This chain uses TRBV5-1 with TRBJ2-7; 8 bases agree with TRBD2. Germline lookup yields CDR1 SGHRS and CDR2 YFSETQ. The CDR3 totals 16 residues. After removal of 4 bases from V and 5 bases from J, the junction contained 14 bases not matched to a gene. CDR3 sequence reads: CASSLTPTSVVNEQYF. The CDR3, as DNA: TGCGCCAGCAGCCTTACCCCGACTAGCGTAGTAAACGAGCAGTACTTC.

This clone has only a few counts. The chain joins TRBV7-9 to TRBJ1-1; D remains ambiguous. Germline V CDR1 and CDR2: SEHNR, FQNEAQ (reference sequence). CDR3 length equals 15 residues. Trimming pared 5 bases from V and 3 bases from J, leaving 16 bases between. In DNA, the CDR3 is TGTGCCAGCAGCGCAACGACACTTCTGTACACTGAAGCTTTCTTT. It is translated as CASSATTLLYTEAFF.

The rearrangement links TRBV30 to TRBJ1-2; 7 nucleotides match TRBD1. CDR1 is GTSNPN, CDR2 SVGIG, per germline (reference sequence). V trimming: 1 base; J trimming: 8 bases; junction bases outside the gene matches: 10. The CDR3 covers 14 residues. The CDR3 nucleotides read TGTGCCTGGAGTGCCCTCCGGACAGGTTTGGGCTACACCTTC. Its protein product is CAWSALRTGLGYTF.

CDR3 bases: TGTGCCAGCAGCTTCAGCACTATAGAGACCCAGTACTTC. This sequence encodes CASSFSTIETQYF. This chain uses TRBV11-2 with TRBJ2-5; D not certain. The CDR3 extends over 13 amino acids. Trimming took off 3 bases at V and 4 bases at J, with 9 bases between the two ends. CDR1 and CDR2 from the germline V gene are SGHAT and FQNNGV.

V usage is TRBV7-3 and J usage is TRBJ2-6; no reliable D call. The CDR3 runs 19 residues. The ends were cut back, 5 bases at V and 0 bases at J, with 20 bases in the middle. Looked up from germline, CDR1 is SGHTA and CDR2 is FQGTGA. CDR3 nucleotide sequence: TGTGCCAGCAGCCCCCGGTATGGCCCAACTAACTCTGGGGCCAACGTCCTGACTTTC. It encodes CASSPRYGPTNSGANVLTF.

This clone has only a few counts. The chain joins TRBV28 to TRBJ1-2; 7 bases are shared with TRBD1. V lost 3 bases, J lost 1 base, and 5 bases stayed unmatched. The CDR3 has 15 amino acids. Germline-derived CDR1 and CDR2 are MDHEN and SYDVKM. The CDR3 is CASSLAGQVNYGYTF. CDR3 DNA sequence: TGTGCCAGCAGTTTGGCCGGACAGGTTAACTATGGCTACACCTTC.

The genes are TRBV9 and TRBJ2-7; D might be TRBD2 (5 bases). Trimming shortened V by 0 bases and J by 2 bases, and 12 bases separated the two germline ends. Per the germline V gene, CDR1 is SGDLS and CDR2 is YYNGEE. CDR3 length: 15 residues. The DNA of the CDR3 is TGTGCCAGCAGCGTAGGCCCAGCGGATGCCTACGAGCAGTACTTC. This codes for CASSVGPADAYEQYF. The full variable domain, rest sourced from reference TRBV9 and TRBJ2-7, is DSGVTQTPKHLITATGQRVTLRCSPRSGDLSVYWYQQSLDQGLQFLIQYYNGEERAKGNILERFSAQQFPDLHSELNLSSLELGDSALYFCASSVGPADAYEQYFGPGTRLTVT.

This clone turned up a few times. This chain uses TRBV19 with TRBJ1-5; 9 nucleotides agree with TRBD1. With V trimmed by 4 bases and J by 6 bases, 7 bases remained unmatched. Germline-derived CDR1 and CDR2 are LNHDA and SQIVND (reference sequence). CDR3 length equals 15 residues. The CDR3 here is CASSRAGQGSQPQHF. CDR3 coding DNA: TGTGCCAGTAGTAGAGCGGGACAGGGATCTCAGCCCCAGCATTTT.

In its sample, this clone was seen a few times. CDR3 in amino acids: CASSLARKGLGETQYF. In nucleotides, the CDR3 is TGCGCCAGCAGCTTGGCCCGGAAGGGGTTAGGGGAGACCCAGTACTTC. The chain joins TRBV5-1 to TRBJ2-5; tentative D call: TRBD1 (5 bases). Trimming removed 0 bases from V and 5 bases from J, with 17 bases in between. CDR1 and CDR2 from the germline V gene are SGHRS and YFSETQ. This CDR3 has 16 residues. Full variable domain (outside the CDR3, taken from reference TRBV5-1 and TRBJ2-5): KAGVTQTPRYLIKTRGQQVTLSCSPISGHRSVSWYQQTPGQGLQFLFEYFSETQRNKGNFPGRFSGRQFSNSRSEMNVSTLELGDSALYLCASSLARKGLGETQYFGPGTRLLVL.

This clone came up a few times. This chain links TRBV11-3 with TRBJ2-2; 11 bases map to TRBD2. Germline trimming cut 2 bases from V and 6 bases from J; bases unmatched to any gene: 8. CDR1 and CDR2 (germline): SGHNT, YENEEA. The CDR3 covers 17 residues. The CDR3 here is CASSLTSGSVGAGELFF. The DNA of the CDR3 is TGTGCCAGCAGCTTAACTAGCGGGAGTGTCGGCGCCGGGGAGCTGTTTTTT. Looking up the rest from reference TRBV11-3 and TRBJ2-2 gives the full variable domain: EAGVVQSPRYKIIEKKQPVAFWCNPISGHNTLYWYLQNLGQGPELLIRYENEEAVDDSQLPKDRFSAERLKGVDSTLKIQPAELGDSAVYLCASSLTSGSVGAGELFFGEGSRLTVL.

The sample holds a few counts of this clone. The V gene is TRBV30, the J gene TRBJ1-4, with 8 positions matching TRBD1. This CDR3 is 13 amino acids long. Germline CDR1 is GTSNPN and CDR2 is SVGIG (reference sequence). With V trimmed by 3 bases and J by 4 bases, 1 base remained unmatched. CDR3 sequence: CAWRDRGNEKLFF. CDR3 DNA: TGTGCCTGGAGAGACAGGGGTAATGAAAAACTGTTTTTT.

V and J are TRBV6-6 and TRBJ2-5, with 7 positions matching TRBD1. V lost 2 bases to trimming and J lost 10 bases; unmatched junction nucleotides: 7. Germline V gene lookup returns CDR1 MNHNY and CDR2 SVGAGI (reference sequence). This CDR3 is 13 amino acids long. The chain's CDR3 is CASSYTGQTGQYF. The CDR3 bases are TGTGCCAGCAGTTACACGGGACAGACCGGCCAGTACTTC.

V gene TRBV9 combines with J gene TRBJ2-3; 10 nucleotides agree with TRBD1. The V gene's germline CDR1 is SGDLS and CDR2 YYNGEE. Losses at the gene ends were 4 bases for V and 6 bases for J; bases not matched to a gene: 11. This CDR3 has 16 residues. Written as DNA, the CDR3 is TGTGCCAGCAGCACCCGGACAGGGGGGCCGAGGGATACGCAGTATTTT. Its protein is CASSTRTGGPRDTQYF.

This clone was picked up a small number of times. V gene TRBV29-1 combines with J gene TRBJ1-1, with TRBD1 as a possible D gene (5 bases). Trimming removed 6 bases from V and 3 bases from J, with 14 bases in between. The CDR3 is made up of 13 amino acids. From germline, CDR1 is SQVTM and CDR2 ANQGSEA. CDR3 sequence reads: CSVRPLGDTEAFF. In nucleotides, the CDR3 is TGCAGCGTGAGGCCCTTAGGGGACACTGAAGCTTTCTTT.

This clone was found a few times. The CDR3 reads CASSSQVQTIQYF. CDR3 bases: TGTGCCAGCAGCTCACAGGTTCAAACGATTCAGTACTTC. The chain combines TRBV5-4 with TRBJ2-4; D might be TRBD1 (5 bases). The CDR3 is 13 residues long. From germline, CDR1 is SGHNT and CDR2 YYREEE (reference sequence). Trimming stripped 3 bases from V and 10 bases from J, with 14 bases between.

This clone was recorded a few times. This sequence joins TRBV4-3 and TRBJ2-1; D unresolved. Trimming pared 1 base from V and 5 bases from J, leaving 6 bases between. CDR3 length: 13 residues. Germline V gene lookup returns CDR1 LGHNA and CDR2 YSLEER. The CDR3: CASSQGLDNEQFF. Written as DNA, the CDR3 is TGCGCCAGCAGCCAAGGGCTGGACAATGAGCAGTTCTTC.

V and J are TRBV2 and TRBJ1-5; TRBD1 is a possible D gene (6 bases). The CDR3 has 15 amino acids. Trimming took off 6 bases at V and 1 base at J, with 13 bases between the two ends. CDR1 and CDR2 (germline): SNHLY, FYNNEI. This CDR3 is CASRGTSQSNQPQHF. The CDR3 DNA follows: TGTGCCAGCAGGGGGACATCCCAGAGCAATCAGCCCCAGCATTTT.

The rearrangement links TRBV30 to TRBJ2-5; weak D call: TRBD1 (6 bases). The CDR3 covers 14 residues. In germline, CDR1 is GTSNPN, CDR2 SVGIG (reference sequence). V lost 4 bases, J lost 2 bases, and 14 bases lay in between. The CDR3 reads CAWNTGTTQETQYF. CDR3 in DNA: TGTGCCTGGAATACCGGGACAACGCAAGAGACCCAGTACTTC.

This clone was counted only a few times. This rearrangement joins TRBV4-1 to TRBJ2-1, with 8 bases fitting TRBD2. CDR1 and CDR2 from the germline V gene are MGHRA and YSYEKL. This CDR3 is built from 14 residues. V lost 4 bases and J lost 8; bases outside the gene matches: 7. The CDR3 DNA reads as TGCGCCAGCAGCCCTCGGGAGGGCCCCGATGAGCAGTTCTTC. Its translation: CASSPREGPDEQFF.

The chain has TRBV19 and TRBJ2-6, with 8 positions matching TRBD1. Trimming took 4 bases from V and 0 from J; bases not matched to a gene: 5. The CDR3 loop spans 17 amino acids. Looked up from germline, CDR1 is LNHDA and CDR2 is SQIVND (reference sequence). CDR3 in amino acids: CASSTITGGSGANVLTF. CDR3 DNA: TGTGCCAGTAGTACGATAACAGGGGGCTCTGGGGCCAACGTCCTGACTTTC. The variable domain in full, completed from reference TRBV19 and TRBJ2-6, reads DGGITQSPKYLFRKEGQNVTLSCEQNLNHDAMYWYRQDPGQGLRLIYYSQIVNDFQKGDIAEGYSVSREKKESFPLTVTSAQKNPTAFYLCASSTITGGSGANVLTFGAGSRLTVL.

The rearrangement joins TRBV10-3 to TRBJ2-7; TRBD2 agrees at 12 bases. The CDR3 totals 16 residues. The germline gives CDR1 ENHRY, CDR2 SYGVKD. V gave up 6 bases and J gave up 7 bases; unmatched junction bases: 13. The CDR3 spells CAIRAQLAGGREEQYF. As DNA, the CDR3 is TGTGCCATCAGAGCCCAACTAGCGGGAGGCCGGGAGGAGCAGTACTTC.

The chain couples TRBV7-3 to TRBJ2-2, with TRBD2 identical over 7 bases. CDR3 length equals 16 residues. The germline V gene has CDR1 SGHTA and CDR2 FQGTGA. Trimming removed 2 bases from V and 2 bases from J; junction bases left unmatched: 5. Here the CDR3 reads CASSLWASGNTGELFF. The CDR3, as DNA: TGTGCCAGCAGCTTATGGGCTAGCGGAAACACCGGGGAGCTGTTTTTT.

The J gene is TRBJ2-1, the V gene TRBV2; 14 nucleotides line up with TRBD2. After removal of 8 bases from V and 8 bases from J, the junction contained 5 bases not matched to a gene. Per the germline V gene, CDR1 is SNHLY and CDR2 is FYNNEI. The CDR3 has 14 amino acids. DNA of the CDR3: TGTGCCAGCGGGACTAGCGGGAGACCGGATGAGCAGTTCTTC. Translation gives CASGTSGRPDEQFF.